The TCR beta chain described here comes from a study of identical twins. TCRdb called the 5' RACE reads again in MiXCR, with one record for every CDR3 protein. The profile covers around 370,000 distinct CDR3 sequences, with approximately 8.8% appearing a single time and 7.5% to 9.5% taken by the ten largest. This clonotype came up once. The target antigen is unknown. The study, taken as a whole, reports: Models underpredicted monozygotic twin sharing of out-of-frame TCR alpha. Invariant populations such as MAIT and iNKT cells could partly muddle zero-insertion analyses. In cord blood, abundant beta clonotypes had fewer insertions; memory showed no trend.

This receptor was identified in a woman aged 45-59 years in good health. The sequencing sample was made of naive T cells sorted from blood.

The CDR3 here is CASSEAGGQGEQFF. Here the CDR3 DNA reads TGCGCCAGCAGTGAGGCGGGAGGGCAGGGTGAGCAGTTCTTC. This chain links TRBV10-1 with TRBJ2-1, with 9 bases that match TRBD2. After removal of 2 bases from V and 9 bases from J, the junction contained 5 bases not matched to a gene. The CDR3 has 14 amino acids. The germline V gene has CDR1 WNHNN and CDR2 SYGVQD (reference sequence).